The clone carrying this TCR beta chain occurred a few times. Its antigen is still unknown. Molecular barcoding with unique molecular identifiers was used for the TCRbeta library. One entry per CDR3 protein, called by TCRdb with MiXCR from the PCR reads. The sample records a few hundred thousand distinct CDR3 sequences, 27% being singletons. Per the germline V gene, CDR1 is DFQATT and CDR2 is SNEGSKA (reference sequence). There are 17 residues in the CDR3. V gave up 2 bases and J gave up 0 bases; unmatched junction bases: 8. These data originate in a study of T-cell reconstitution after alpha-beta-depleted transplantation in children. Study-level findings and limits: Several hundred rapidly expanded clones from non-depleted graft cells reportedly supplied alpha-beta T cells about two months post-transplant. At one year after transplant, newly produced T cells mostly accounted for T-cell counts and diversity.

The material sequenced was PBMCs, taken before TCRalphabeta/CD19-depleted stem cell transplant. The J gene is TRBJ2-4, the V gene TRBV20-1, with 9 bases aligning to TRBD2. The receptor's source is a boy in the first two years of life with Wiskott-Aldrich syndrome, due to receive a stem cell transplant. For the CDR3, the DNA is TGCAGTGCTAGAACCAGCGGGAGGCGGGCAGCCAAAAACATTCAGTACTTC. Residues: CSARTSGRRAAKNIQYF.